This TCR beta chain was recovered during a study of cytomegalovirus exposure and HLA in healthy donors. Overall study findings and caveats: Analysis was performed later, and it showed HLA-associated TCR beta chains to be more clonally expanded than equally common others. Trimming of TCR beta V- and J-genes showed a link, identified in a later analysis, to a missense DCLRE1C variant. Listed as cytomegalovirus-associated were 150 or so TCR beta chains. Presence/absence analyses assumed roughly uniform sequencing depth across donors.

This CDR3 has 16 residues. With regard to this clone: Its antigen is undetermined.

The primer mix had 60 Vbeta and 13 Jbeta primers. Sequencing was performed with immunoSEQ multiplex PCR; in TCRdb, only in-frame clones are kept and a portion is missing. Of about 85,000 clones listed, over 70% are singletons. The sequence was obtained from a woman in her fifties or sixties in good health and CMV-seropositive. The V gene is TRBV7-5, the J gene TRBJ2-7; the table calls TRBD1, which could not be checked here. TRBV7-5 is a known pseudogene. The material sequenced was PBMCs. The CDR3, as DNA: TGTGCCAGAAGCCGACTACCGGGACAGGGTGGCTACGAGCAGTACTTC. Translated, it gives CARSRLPGQGGYEQYF.